This T cell receptor beta chain was documented in a study of molecular identifiers for immune sequencing clone quantification. Overall study results and limits: Sizes of highly expanded clones could be underestimated through identical TCRs sharing a barcode.

V was trimmed by 2 bases and J by 3 bases, leaving 16 bases between them. Germline-derived CDR1 and CDR2 are GTSNPN and SVGIG (reference sequence). The CDR3 loop spans 15 amino acids. This clonotype was observed a handful of times. Its antigen remains unidentified. From the PCR reads, TCRdb called clonotypes with MiXCR, one entry per CDR3 protein. This table holds about 640,000 distinct CDR3 sequences, 20% found once. V is TRBV30 and J is TRBJ1-2; unclear D gene. Sequencing used naive CD8+ T cells from blood, with Jurkat cell RNA spiked in. Sample subset: FACS-sorted CD8+CD4-CCR7+CD45RA+ naive T cells. The source is a human donor in good health. Some libraries in this study had Jurkat cell RNA spiked in. The CDR3 here is CAWSPFGIPDYGYTF. CDR3 DNA sequence: TGTGCCTGGAGTCCTTTCGGGATCCCGGACTATGGCTACACCTTC. Full variable domain (missing parts from reference TRBV30 and TRBJ1-2): SQTIHQWPATLVQPVGSPLSLECTVEGTSNPNLYWYRQAAGRGLQLLFYSVGIGQISSEVPQNLSASRPQDRQFILSSKKLLLSDSGFYLCAWSPFGIPDYGYTFGSGTRLTVV.